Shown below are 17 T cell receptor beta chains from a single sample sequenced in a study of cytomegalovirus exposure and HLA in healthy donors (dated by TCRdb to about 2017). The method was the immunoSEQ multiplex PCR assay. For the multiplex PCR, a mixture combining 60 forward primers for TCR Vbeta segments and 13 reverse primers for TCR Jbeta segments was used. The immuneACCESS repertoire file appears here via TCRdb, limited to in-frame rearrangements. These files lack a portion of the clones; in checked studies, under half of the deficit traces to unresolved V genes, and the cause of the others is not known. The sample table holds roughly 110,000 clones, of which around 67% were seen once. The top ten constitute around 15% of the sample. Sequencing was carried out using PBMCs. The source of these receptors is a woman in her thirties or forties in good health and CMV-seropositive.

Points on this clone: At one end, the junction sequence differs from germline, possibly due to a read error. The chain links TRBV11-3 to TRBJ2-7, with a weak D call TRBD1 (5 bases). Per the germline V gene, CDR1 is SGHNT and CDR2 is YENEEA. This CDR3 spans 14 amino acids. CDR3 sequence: CASSLHQGSYGQYF. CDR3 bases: TGTGCCAGCAGCTTACATCAGGGCTCCTACGGGCAGTACTTC.

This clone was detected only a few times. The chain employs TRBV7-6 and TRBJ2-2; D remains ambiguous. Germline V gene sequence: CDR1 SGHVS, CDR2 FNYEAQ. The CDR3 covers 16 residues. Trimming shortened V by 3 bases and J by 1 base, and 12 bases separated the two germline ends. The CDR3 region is CASSLSGDLNTGELFF. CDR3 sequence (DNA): TGTGCCAGCAGCTTGTCCGGAGACCTGAACACCGGGGAGCTGTTTTTT.

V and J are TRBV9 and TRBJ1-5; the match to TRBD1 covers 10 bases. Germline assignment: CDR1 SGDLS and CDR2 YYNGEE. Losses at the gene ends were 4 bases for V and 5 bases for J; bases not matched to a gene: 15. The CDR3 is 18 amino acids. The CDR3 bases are TGTGCCAGCAGCCACTATAGGCCGGGACAGGGGCCTTATCAGCCCCAGCATTTT. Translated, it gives CASSHYRPGQGPYQPQHF. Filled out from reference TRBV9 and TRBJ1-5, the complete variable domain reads DSGVTQTPKHLITATGQRVTLRCSPRSGDLSVYWYQQSLDQGLQFLIQYYNGEERAKGNILERFSAQQFPDLHSELNLSSLELGDSALYFCASSHYRPGQGPYQPQHFGDGTRLSIL.

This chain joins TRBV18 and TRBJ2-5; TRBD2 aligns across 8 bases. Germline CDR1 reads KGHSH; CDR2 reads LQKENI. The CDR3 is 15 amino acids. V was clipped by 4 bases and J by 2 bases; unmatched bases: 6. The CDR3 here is CASSRSAGGQETQYF. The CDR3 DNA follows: TGTGCCAGCTCACGGTCGGCGGGGGGTCAAGAGACCCAGTACTTC.

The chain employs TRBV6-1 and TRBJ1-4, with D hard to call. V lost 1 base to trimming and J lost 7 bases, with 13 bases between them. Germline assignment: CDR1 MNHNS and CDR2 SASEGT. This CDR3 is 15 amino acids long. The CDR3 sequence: CASSEEVNWSEKLFF. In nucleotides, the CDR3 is TGTGCCAGCAGTGAAGAGGTCAATTGGAGTGAAAAACTGTTTTTT.

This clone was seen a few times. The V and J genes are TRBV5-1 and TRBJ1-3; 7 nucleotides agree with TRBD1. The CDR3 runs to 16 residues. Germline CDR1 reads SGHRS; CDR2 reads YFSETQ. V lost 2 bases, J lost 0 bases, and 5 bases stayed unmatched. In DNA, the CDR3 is TGCGCCAGCAGCTTAGACGGGACAGCCTCTGGAAACACCATATATTTT. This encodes CASSLDGTASGNTIYF.

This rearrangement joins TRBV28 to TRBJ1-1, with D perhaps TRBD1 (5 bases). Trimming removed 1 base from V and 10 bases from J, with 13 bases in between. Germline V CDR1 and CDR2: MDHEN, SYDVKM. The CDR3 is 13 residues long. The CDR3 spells CASSLSGRGGAFF. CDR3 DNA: TGTGCCAGCAGTTTATCCGGACGGGGGGGAGCTTTCTTT.

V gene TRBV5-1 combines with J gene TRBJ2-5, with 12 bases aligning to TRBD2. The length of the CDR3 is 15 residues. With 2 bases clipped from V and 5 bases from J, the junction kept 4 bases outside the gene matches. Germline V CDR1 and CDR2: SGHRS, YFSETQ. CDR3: CASSFGTSGSETQYF. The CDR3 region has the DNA TGCGCCAGCAGCTTCGGGACTAGCGGGTCCGAGACCCAGTACTTC.

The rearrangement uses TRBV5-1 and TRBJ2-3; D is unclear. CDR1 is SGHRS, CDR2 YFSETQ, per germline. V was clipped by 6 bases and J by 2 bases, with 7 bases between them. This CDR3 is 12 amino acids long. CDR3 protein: CASNTDTDTQYF. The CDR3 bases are TGCGCCAGCAATACTGACACAGATACGCAGTATTTT.

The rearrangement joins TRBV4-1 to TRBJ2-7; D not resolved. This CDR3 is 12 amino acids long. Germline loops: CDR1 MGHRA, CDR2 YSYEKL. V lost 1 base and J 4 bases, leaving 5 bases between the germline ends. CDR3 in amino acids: CASSQGGYEQYF. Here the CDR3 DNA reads TGCGCCAGCAGCCAAGGAGGATACGAGCAGTACTTC.

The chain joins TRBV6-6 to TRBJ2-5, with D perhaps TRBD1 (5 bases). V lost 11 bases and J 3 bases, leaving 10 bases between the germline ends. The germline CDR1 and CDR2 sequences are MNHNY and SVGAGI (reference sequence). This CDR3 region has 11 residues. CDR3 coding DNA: TGTGCCGTGCGCAGGGAAGAGACCCAGTACTTC. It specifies CAVRREETQYF.

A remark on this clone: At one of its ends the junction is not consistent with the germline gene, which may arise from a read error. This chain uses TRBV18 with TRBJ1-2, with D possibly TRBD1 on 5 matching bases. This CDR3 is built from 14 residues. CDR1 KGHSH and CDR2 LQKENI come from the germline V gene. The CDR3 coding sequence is TGTGCCAGCTCGCCACAGGCCAGGGAAAATGGCTACACCTTC. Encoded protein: CASSPQARENGYTF.

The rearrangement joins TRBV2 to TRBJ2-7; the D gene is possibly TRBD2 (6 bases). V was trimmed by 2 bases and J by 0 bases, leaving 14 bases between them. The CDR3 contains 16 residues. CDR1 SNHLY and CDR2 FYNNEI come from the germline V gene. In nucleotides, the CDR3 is TGTGCCAGCAGTGAAAGGGAGGCGTGGAGCTCCTACGAGCAGTACTTC. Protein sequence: CASSEREAWSSYEQYF.

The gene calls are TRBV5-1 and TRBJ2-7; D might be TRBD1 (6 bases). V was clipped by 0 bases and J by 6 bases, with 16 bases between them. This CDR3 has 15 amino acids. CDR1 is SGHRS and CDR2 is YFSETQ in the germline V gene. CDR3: CASSLGAGAPIEQYF. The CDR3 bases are TGCGCCAGCAGCTTGGGAGCAGGGGCTCCGATCGAGCAGTACTTC.

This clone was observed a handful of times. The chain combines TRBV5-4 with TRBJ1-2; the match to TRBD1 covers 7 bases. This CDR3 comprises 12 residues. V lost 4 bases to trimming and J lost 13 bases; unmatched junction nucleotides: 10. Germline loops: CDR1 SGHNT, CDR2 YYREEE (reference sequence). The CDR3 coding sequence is TGTGCCAGCAGCAACCGCCGGACAGGTGCCACCTTC. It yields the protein CASSNRRTGATF.

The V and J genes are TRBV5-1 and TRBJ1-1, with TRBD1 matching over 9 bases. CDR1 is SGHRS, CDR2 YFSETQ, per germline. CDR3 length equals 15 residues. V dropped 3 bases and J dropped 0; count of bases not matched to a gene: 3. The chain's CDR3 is CASSSTGGLNTEAFF. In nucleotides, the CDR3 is TGCGCCAGCAGCTCAACAGGGGGCCTGAACACTGAAGCTTTCTTT.

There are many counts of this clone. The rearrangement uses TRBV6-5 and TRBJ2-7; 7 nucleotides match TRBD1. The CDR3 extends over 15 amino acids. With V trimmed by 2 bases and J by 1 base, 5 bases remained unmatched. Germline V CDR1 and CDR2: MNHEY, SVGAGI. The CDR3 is CASSYHKDRSYEQYF. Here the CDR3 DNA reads TGTGCCAGCAGTTACCATAAGGACAGGTCCTACGAGCAGTACTTC.